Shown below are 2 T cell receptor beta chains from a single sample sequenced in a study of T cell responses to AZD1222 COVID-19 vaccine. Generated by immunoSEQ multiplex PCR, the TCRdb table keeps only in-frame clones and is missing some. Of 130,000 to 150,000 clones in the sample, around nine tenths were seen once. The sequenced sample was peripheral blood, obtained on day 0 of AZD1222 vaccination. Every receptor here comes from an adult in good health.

CDR3 DNA: TGTGCCAGCAGCCCAACCCCTGGACAGGGAAGTGAAAAACTGTTTTTT. Protein sequence: CASSPTPGQGSEKLFF. The rearrangement joins TRBV5-4 to TRBJ1-4, with 8 bases fitting TRBD1. J was trimmed by 7 bases and V by 4 bases; bases with no gene match: 12. Germline V lookup: CDR1 SGHNT, CDR2 YYREEE (reference sequence). The CDR3 runs 16 residues.

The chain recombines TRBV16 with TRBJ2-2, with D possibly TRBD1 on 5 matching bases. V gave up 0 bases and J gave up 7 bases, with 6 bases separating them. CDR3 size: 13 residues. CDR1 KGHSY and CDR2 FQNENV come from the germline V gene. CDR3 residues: CASSQSQGGELFF. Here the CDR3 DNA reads TGTGCCAGCAGCCAATCCCAGGGCGGGGAGCTGTTTTTT.